These T cell receptor beta chains were read from a single sample in a study of T cells expressing NK-cell markers. TCRdb reprocessed the 5' RACE reads; each CDR3 protein has one entry and no DNA is given. Its table lists 400,000 to 450,000 distinct CDR3 sequences. Sequenced material: blood T cells: a sorted CD56 or NKG2C T cell subset, CD4+ or CD8+ T cells, or bulk PBMC T cells (not recorded which). The receptors come from a woman aged 18 to 69 in good health. Both conserved end residues are part of each CDR3.

J,V,CDR3
TRBJ2-7,TRBV30,CAWRATGTEQYF
TRBJ2-5,TRBV27,CASSWDGQETQYF
TRBJ1-1,TRBV12-3/TRBV12-4,CASTGQANTEAFF
TRBJ2-5,TRBV7-2,CASSDATGLRETQYF
TRBJ1-2,TRBV19,CASSPHGQGWGYGYTF
TRBJ2-3,TRBV11-1,CASSLARNRGSGTLDTQYF
TRBJ2-7,TRBV6-1,CASSPGLAGNEQYF
TRBJ1-1,TRBV4-3,CASSQDLIASVRSTEAFF
TRBJ1-1,TRBV9,CASSEQGMNTEAFF
TRBJ2-3,TRBV12-3/TRBV12-4,CASSYRQTDTDTQYF
TRBJ2-2,TRBV10-2,CASRDRNTGELFF
TRBJ2-3,TRBV7-2,CASKSGPGTDTQYF
TRBJ1-2,TRBV28,CASATEIQGAQGGYTF
TRBJ1-2,TRBV5-6,CASSLGRSSGGYTF
TRBJ2-2,TRBV5-1,CASSLERVDTGELFF
TRBJ2-2,TRBV29-1,CTARGLAENTGELFF
TRBJ2-1,TRBV6-1,CATSGTGPRYNEQFF
TRBJ1-4,TRBV12-3/TRBV12-4,CASSLGDRAEKLFF
TRBJ2-1,TRBV6-5,CASSWTSGRLTNNEQFF
TRBJ2-1,TRBV18,CATSVGTVYNEQFF
TRBJ2-3,TRBV24-1,CATSEGQGPLDTQYF
TRBJ1-5,TRBV6-6,CAFHRVSNQPQHF
TRBJ2-1,TRBV4-3,CASSPQLAGGHEQFF
TRBJ2-1,TRBV6-4,CASRRLAGGPRDEQFF
TRBJ1-2,TRBV20-1,CSAPEDRINYGYTF
TRBJ2-3,TRBV24-1,CATSEPGTDTQYF
TRBJ2-7,TRBV5-6,CASSLWVLASAEQYF
TRBJ2-1,TRBV29-1,CSVELTDEGKYNEQFF
TRBJ2-1,TRBV11-2,CASSPNRAGNEQFF
TRBJ1-5,TRBV7-6,CASSLTSNQPQHF
TRBJ1-5,TRBV12-3/TRBV12-4,CASSFGGTENQPQHF
TRBJ2-2,TRBV5-8,CASSLGSSGGVGELFF
TRBJ2-7,TRBV5-1,CASSLGGVLTYEQYF
TRBJ2-1,TRBV2,CASIYRDEQFF
TRBJ2-7,TRBV12-3/TRBV12-4,CASSLAEGYEQYF
TRBJ1-6,TRBV15,CATSRGEGINSPLHF
TRBJ2-5,TRBV18,CASSPIPQGQETQYF
TRBJ2-2,TRBV7-6,CASTDGPEAGELFF
TRBJ2-5,TRBV12-3/TRBV12-4,CASISRGRPETQYF
TRBJ2-7,TRBV7-8,CASSRSGLLTYEQYF
TRBJ2-3,TRBV7-9,CASSPGTSGTHDTQYF
TRBJ2-7,TRBV10-3,CAISEGSSYEQYF
TRBJ2-4,TRBV4-2,CASSQETGTAKNIQYF
TRBJ1-1,TRBV6-1,CASSERGPWEAFF
TRBJ2-3,TRBV20-1,CSASLAGDTQYF
TRBJ2-5,TRBV5-1,CASSLGLAENLQETQYF
TRBJ2-7,TRBV18,CASSPPGQGAYEQYF
TRBJ1-5,TRBV12-3/TRBV12-4,CASSLGWETAAQPQHF
TRBJ1-3,TRBV5-6,CASSLNFQAGNTIYF
TRBJ2-7,TRBV7-2,CARPESYEQYF
TRBJ2-7,TRBV5-6,CASSSTGEAGSYEQYF
TRBJ2-2,TRBV5-1,CASSRRDRGVSNTGELFF
TRBJ1-1,TRBV11-1,CASSSVYRDRVVNTEAFF